This T cell receptor (beta chain) was documented in a study of T cells after yellow fever vaccination. Findings of the study overall: Post-booster repertoires contained most primary-vaccination clones again (roughly 96% CD4, approximately 88% CD8). Contamination by abundant bulk-population clonotypes could be present in FACS-sorted repertoires.

Of note for this clonotype: The antigen is undetermined.

V gave up 3 bases and J gave up 9 bases, with 15 bases separating them. The CDR3 covers 14 residues. Germline V gene lookup returns CDR1 SNHLY and CDR2 FYNNEI. Making TCR cDNA involved 5'RACE template switching, which added UMIs and a universal primer site. TCRdb re-called the 5' RACE reads through MiXCR, storing one row per CDR3 protein. The sample consists of about 300,000 distinct CDR3 sequences, approximately 4.2% of them appearing once. V is TRBV2 and J is TRBJ2-1; a possible D gene is TRBD2 (5 bases). The origin of this receptor is a man between 18 and 29 years old who received the YFV17D yellow fever vaccine. The sample was PBMCs, taken 5 days after the yellow fever booster vaccination. The CDR3 spells CASSDWLAGREQFF. The DNA of the CDR3 is TGTGCCAGCAGTGATTGGCTAGCTGGCCGTGAGCAGTTCTTC. The variable domain in full, completed from reference TRBV2 and TRBJ2-1, reads EPEVTQTPSHQVTQMGQEVILRCVPISNHLYFYWYRQILGQKVEFLVSFYNNEISEKSEIFDDQFSVERPDGSNFTLKIRSTKLEDSAMYFCASSDWLAGREQFFGPGTRLTVL.